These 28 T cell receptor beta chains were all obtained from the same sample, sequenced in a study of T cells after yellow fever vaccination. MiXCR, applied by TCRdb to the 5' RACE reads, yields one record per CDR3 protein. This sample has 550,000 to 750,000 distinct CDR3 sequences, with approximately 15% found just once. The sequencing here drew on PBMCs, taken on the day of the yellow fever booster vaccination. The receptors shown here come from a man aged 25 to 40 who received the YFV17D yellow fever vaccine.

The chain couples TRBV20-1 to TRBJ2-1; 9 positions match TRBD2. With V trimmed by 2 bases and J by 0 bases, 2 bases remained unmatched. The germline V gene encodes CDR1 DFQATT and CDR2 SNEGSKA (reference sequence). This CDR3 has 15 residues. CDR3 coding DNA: TGCAGTGCTAGACTAGCGGGGTACTCCTACAATGAGCAGTTCTTC. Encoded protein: CSARLAGYSYNEQFF.

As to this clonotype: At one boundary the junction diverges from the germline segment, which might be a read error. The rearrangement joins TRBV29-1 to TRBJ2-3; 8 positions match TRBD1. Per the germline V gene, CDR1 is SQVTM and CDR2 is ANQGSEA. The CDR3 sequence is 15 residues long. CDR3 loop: CSVESTGASTDTPYF. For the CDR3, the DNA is TGCAGCGTTGAGTCGACAGGGGCGAGCACAGATACGCCGTATTTT.

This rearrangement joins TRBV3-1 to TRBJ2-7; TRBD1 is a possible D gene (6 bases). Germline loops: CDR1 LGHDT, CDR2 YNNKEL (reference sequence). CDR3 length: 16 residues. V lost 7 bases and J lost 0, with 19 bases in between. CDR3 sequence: CASIITGTRSSYEQYF. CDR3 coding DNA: TGTGCCAGCATCATTACCGGGACAAGAAGCTCCTACGAGCAGTACTTC.

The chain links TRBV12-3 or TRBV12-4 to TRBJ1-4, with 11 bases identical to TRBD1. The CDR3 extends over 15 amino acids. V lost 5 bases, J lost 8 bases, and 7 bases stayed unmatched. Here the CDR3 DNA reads TGTGCCAGCAGTCCGGCGCGGGACAGGGGGGAAAAACTGTTTTTT. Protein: CASSPARDRGEKLFF.

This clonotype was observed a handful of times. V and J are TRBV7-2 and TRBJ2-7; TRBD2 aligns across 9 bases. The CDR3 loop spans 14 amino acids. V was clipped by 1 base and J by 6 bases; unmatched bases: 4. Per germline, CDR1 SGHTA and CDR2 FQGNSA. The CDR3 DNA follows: TGTGCCAGCAGCTTAGAGGGACTAGCCGGCGAGCAGTACTTC. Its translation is CASSLEGLAGEQYF.

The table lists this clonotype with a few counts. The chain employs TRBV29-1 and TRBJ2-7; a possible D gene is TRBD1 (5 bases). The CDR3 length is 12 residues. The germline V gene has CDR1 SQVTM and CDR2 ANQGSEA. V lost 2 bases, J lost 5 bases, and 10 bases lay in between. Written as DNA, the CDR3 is TGCAGCGTTGAAAGGGGAATGGACGAGCAGTACTTC. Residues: CSVERGMDEQYF.

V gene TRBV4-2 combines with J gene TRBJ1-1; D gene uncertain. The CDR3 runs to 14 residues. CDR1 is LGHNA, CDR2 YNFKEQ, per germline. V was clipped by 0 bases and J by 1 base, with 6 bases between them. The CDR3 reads CASSQDSKNTEAFF. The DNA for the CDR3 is TGTGCCAGCAGCCAAGATTCCAAGAACACTGAAGCTTTCTTT.

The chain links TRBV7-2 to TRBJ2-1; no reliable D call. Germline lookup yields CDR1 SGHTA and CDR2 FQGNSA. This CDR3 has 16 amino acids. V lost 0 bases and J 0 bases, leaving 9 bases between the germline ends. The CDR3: CASSLAAQVSYNEQFF. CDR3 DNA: TGTGCCAGCAGCTTAGCAGCGCAAGTCTCCTACAATGAGCAGTTCTTC.

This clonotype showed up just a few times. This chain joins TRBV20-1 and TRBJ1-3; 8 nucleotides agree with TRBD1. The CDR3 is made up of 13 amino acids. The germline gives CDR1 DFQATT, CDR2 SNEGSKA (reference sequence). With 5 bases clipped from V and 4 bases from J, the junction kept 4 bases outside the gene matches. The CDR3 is CSAQQGVGNTIYF. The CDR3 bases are TGCAGTGCTCAACAGGGGGTGGGAAACACCATATATTTT.

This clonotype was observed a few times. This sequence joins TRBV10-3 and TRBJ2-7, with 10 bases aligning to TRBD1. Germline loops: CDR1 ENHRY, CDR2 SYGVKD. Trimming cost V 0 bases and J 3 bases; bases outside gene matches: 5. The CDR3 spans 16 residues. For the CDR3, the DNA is TGTGCCATCAGTGAGTCCCCGGGACAGGGGATCTACGAGCAGTACTTC. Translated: CAISESPGQGIYEQYF.

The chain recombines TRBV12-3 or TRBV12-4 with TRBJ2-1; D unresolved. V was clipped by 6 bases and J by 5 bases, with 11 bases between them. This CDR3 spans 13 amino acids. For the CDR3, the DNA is TGTGCCAGCAGCTTAATGTTAAACAATGAGCAGTTCTTC. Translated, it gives CASSLMLNNEQFF.

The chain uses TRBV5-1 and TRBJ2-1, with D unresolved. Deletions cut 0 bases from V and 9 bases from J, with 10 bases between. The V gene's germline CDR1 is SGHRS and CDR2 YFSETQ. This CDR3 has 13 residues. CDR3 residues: CASSLVPPGEQFF. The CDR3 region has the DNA TGCGCCAGCAGCTTGGTCCCCCCCGGTGAGCAGTTCTTC. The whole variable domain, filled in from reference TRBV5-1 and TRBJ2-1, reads KAGVTQTPRYLIKTRGQQVTLSCSPISGHRSVSWYQQTPGQGLQFLFEYFSETQRNKGNFPGRFSGRQFSNSRSEMNVSTLELGDSALYLCASSLVPPGEQFFGPGTRLTVL.

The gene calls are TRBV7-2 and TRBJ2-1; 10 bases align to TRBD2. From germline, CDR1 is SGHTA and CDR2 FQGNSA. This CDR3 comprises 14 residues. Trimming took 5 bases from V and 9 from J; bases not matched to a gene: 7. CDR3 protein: CASSLLAGAGEQFF. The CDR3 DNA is TGTGCCAGCAGCCTTCTAGCGGGGGCCGGTGAGCAGTTCTTC.

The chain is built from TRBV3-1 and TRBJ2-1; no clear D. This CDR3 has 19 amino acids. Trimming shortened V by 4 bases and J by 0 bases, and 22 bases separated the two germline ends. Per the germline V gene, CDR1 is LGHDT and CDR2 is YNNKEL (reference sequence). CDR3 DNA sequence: TGTGCCAGCAGCCTCCGGGCCGTTTCCCTGATAGGCTCCTACAATGAGCAGTTCTTC. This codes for CASSLRAVSLIGSYNEQFF.

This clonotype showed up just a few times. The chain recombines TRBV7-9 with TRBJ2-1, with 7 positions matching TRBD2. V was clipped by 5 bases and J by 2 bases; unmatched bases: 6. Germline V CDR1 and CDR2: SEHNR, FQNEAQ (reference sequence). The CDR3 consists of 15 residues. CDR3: CASSPSGTPYNEQFF. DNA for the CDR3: TGTGCCAGCAGCCCGAGCGGGACCCCCTACAATGAGCAGTTCTTC.

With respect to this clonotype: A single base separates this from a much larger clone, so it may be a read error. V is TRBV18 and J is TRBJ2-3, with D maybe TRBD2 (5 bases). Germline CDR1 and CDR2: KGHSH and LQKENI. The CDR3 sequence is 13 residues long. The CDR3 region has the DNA TGTGCCAGCTCACCAGAGATCGGGGATACGCTGTATTTT. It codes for CASSPEIGDTLYF. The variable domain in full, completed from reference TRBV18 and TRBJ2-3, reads NAGVMQNPRHLVRRRGQEARLRCSPMKGHSHVYWYRQLPEEGLKFMVYLQKENIIDESGMPKERFSAEFPKEGPSILRIQQVVRGDSAAYFCASSPEIGDTLYFGPGTRLTVL.

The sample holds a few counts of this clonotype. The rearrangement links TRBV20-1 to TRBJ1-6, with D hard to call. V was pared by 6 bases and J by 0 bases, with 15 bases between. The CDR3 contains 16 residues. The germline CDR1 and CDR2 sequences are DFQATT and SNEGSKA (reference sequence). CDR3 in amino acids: CSAVRAASSYNSPLHF. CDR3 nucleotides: TGCAGTGCCGTGCGGGCAGCGAGCTCCTATAATTCACCCCTCCACTTT.

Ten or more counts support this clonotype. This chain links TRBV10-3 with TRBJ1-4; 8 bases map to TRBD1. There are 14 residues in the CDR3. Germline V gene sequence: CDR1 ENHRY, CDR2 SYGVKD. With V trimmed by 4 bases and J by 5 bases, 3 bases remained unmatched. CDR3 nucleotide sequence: TGTGCCATCAGTGCTGGACAGGGCAATGAAAAACTGTTTTTT. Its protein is CAISAGQGNEKLFF.

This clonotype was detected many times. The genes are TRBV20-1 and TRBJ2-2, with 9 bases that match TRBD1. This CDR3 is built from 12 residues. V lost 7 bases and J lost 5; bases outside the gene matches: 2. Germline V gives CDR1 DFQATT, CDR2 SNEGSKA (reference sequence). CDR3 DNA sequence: TGCAGTGGGGACAGGGATACCGGGGAGCTGTTTTTT. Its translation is CSGDRDTGELFF.

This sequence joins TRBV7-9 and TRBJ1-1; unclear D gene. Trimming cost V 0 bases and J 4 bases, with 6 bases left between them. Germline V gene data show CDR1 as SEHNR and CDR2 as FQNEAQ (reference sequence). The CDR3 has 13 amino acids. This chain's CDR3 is CASSLAGATEAFF. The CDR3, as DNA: TGTGCCAGCAGCTTAGCGGGAGCCACTGAAGCTTTCTTT.

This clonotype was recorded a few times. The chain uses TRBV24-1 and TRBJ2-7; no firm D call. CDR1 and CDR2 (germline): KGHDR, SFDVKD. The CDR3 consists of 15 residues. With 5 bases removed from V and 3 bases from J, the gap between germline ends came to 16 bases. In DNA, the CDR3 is TGTGCCACCAGTGGCCGGACGGAGATGGGCTACGAGCAGTACTTC. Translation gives CATSGRTEMGYEQYF.

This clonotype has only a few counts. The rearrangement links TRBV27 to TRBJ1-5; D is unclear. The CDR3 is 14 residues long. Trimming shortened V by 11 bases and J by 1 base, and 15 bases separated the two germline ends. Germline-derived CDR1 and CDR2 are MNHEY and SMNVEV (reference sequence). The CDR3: CAAGGDRSNQPQHF. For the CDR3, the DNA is TGTGCCGCGGGCGGGGATCGGAGCAATCAGCCCCAGCATTTT.

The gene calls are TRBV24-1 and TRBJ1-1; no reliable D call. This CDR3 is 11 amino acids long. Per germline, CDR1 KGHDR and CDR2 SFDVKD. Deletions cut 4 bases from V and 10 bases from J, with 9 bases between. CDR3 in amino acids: CATSEGRRAFF. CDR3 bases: TGTGCCACCAGTGAAGGCCGAAGAGCTTTCTTT.

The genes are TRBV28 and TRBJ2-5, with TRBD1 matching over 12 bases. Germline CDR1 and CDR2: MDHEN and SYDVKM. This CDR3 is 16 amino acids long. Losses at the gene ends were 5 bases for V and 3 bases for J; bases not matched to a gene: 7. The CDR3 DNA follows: TGTGCCAGCAGTGGAATAGGGACAGGGGGCGAAGAGACCCAGTACTTC. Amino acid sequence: CASSGIGTGGEETQYF.

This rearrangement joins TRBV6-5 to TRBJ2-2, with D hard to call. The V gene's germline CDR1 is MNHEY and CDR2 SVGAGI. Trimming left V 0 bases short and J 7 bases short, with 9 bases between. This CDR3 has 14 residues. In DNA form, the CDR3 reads TGTGCCAGCAGTTACTCACCGTACCGCGGGGAGCTGTTTTTT. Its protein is CASSYSPYRGELFF.

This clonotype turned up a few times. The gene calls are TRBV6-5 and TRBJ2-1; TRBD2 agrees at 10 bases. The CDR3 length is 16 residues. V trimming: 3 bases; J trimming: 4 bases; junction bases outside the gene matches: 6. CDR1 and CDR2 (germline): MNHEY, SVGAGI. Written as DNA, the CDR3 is TGTGCCAGCAGTTATCCAAGCGGGAGGGAATACAATGAGCAGTTCTTC. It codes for CASSYPSGREYNEQFF.

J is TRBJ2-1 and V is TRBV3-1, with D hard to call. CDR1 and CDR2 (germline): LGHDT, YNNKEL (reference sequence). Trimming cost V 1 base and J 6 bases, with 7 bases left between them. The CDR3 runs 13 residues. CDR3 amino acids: CASSQVAINEQFF. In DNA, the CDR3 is TGTGCCAGCAGCCAAGTCGCAATCAATGAGCAGTTCTTC.

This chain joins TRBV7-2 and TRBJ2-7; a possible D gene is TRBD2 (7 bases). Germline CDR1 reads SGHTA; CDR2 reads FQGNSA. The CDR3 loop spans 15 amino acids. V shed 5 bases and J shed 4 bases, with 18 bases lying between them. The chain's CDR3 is CASSPGGGGLYEQYF. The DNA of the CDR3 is TGTGCCAGCAGCCCCGGTGGGGGGGGCCTGTACGAGCAGTACTTC.